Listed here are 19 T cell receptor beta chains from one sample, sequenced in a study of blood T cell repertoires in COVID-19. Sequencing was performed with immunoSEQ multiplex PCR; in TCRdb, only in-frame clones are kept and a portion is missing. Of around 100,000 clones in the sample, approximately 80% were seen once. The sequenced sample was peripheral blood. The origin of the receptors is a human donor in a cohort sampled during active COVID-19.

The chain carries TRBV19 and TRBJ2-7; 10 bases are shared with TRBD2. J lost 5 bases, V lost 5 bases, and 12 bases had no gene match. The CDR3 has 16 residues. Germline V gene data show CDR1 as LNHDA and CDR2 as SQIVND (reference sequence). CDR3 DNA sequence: TGTGCCAGTAGTGGCCGCGTGTCTAGCGGGAGTGACGAGCAGTACTTC. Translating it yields CASSGRVSSGSDEQYF.

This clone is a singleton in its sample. The CDR3 DNA reads as TGTGCCAGTAGTACTCGGACAGACTATGGCTACACCTTC. Protein sequence: CASSTRTDYGYTF. The gene calls are TRBV19 and TRBJ1-2, with D possibly being TRBD1 (6 bases). This CDR3 is 13 amino acids long. Trimming took off 4 bases at V and 3 bases at J, with 9 bases between the two ends. CDR1 is LNHDA and CDR2 is SQIVND in the germline V gene (reference sequence).

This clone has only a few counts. The CDR3 sequence: CSVVSARGTNEQFF. CDR3 nucleotides: TGCAGCGTTGTAAGTGCGCGAGGGACTAATGAGCAGTTCTTC. This chain connects TRBV29-1 to TRBJ2-1; possibly TRBD2 for D (6 bases). The V end was cut by 4 bases, the J end by 7 bases, with 17 bases between. CDR1 is SQVTM and CDR2 is ANQGSEA in the germline V gene. The CDR3 runs 14 residues.

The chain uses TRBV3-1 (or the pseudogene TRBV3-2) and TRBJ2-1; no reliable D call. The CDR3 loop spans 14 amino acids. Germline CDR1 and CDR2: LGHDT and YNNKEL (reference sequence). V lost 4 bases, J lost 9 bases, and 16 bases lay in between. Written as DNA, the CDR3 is TGTGCCAGCAGCCCCCCGGTCCGCCACGGTGAGCAGTTCTTC. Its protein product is CASSPPVRHGEQFF.

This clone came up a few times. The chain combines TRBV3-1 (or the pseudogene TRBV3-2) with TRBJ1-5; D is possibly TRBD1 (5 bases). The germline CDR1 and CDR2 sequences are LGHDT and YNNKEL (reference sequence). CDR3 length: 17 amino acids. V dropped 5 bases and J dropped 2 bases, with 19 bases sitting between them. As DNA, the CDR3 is TGTGCCAGCAGCAAAGGCTCCCAAACGGGGGGCAATCAGCCCCAGCATTTT. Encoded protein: CASSKGSQTGGNQPQHF.

CDR3 protein: CASSQDRVATYGYTF. The DNA of the CDR3 is TGCGCCAGCAGCCAAGATAGAGTAGCGACCTATGGCTACACCTTC. This chain connects TRBV4-3 to TRBJ1-2; D gene ambiguous. The CDR3 loop spans 15 amino acids. Per germline, CDR1 LGHNA and CDR2 YSLEER. V shed 0 bases and J shed 4 bases, with 12 bases lying between them.

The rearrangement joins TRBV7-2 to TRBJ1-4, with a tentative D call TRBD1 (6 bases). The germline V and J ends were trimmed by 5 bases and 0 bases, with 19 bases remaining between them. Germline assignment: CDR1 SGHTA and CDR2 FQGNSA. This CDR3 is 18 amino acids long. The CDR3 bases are TGTGCCAGCAGCCACGTGCAGGGGCGGCGGGCAACTAATGAAAAACTGTTTTTT. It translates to CASSHVQGRRATNEKLFF.

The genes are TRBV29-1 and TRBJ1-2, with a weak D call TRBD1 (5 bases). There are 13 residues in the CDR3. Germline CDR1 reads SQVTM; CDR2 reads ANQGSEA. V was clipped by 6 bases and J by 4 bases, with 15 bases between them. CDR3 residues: CSVEAADTYGYTF. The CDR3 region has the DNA TGCAGCGTCGAGGCGGCGGACACCTATGGCTACACCTTC.

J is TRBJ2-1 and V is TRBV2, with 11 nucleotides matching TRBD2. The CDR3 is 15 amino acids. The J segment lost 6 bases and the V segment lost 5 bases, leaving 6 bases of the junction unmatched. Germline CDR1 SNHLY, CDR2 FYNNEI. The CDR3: CASSITSGGLNEQFF. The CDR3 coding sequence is TGTGCCAGCAGTATAACTAGCGGGGGACTCAATGAGCAGTTCTTC. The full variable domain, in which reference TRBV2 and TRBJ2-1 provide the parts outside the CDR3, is EPEVTQTPSHQVTQMGQEVILRCVPISNHLYFYWYRQILGQKVEFLVSFYNNEISEKSEIFDDQFSVERPDGSNFTLKIRSTKLEDSAMYFCASSITSGGLNEQFFGPGTRLTVL.

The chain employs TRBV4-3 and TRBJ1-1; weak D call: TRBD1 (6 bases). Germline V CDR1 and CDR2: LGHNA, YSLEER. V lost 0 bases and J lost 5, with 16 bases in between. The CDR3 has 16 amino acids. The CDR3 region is CASSQDLQGGFTEAFF. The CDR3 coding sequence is TGCGCCAGCAGCCAAGACCTACAGGGTGGATTTACTGAAGCTTTCTTT.

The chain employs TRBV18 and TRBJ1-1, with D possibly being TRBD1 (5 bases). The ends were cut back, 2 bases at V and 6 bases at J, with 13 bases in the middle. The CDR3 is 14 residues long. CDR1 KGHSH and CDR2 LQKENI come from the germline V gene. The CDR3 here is CASSPDRQTPEAFF. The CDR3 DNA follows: TGTGCCAGCTCACCAGATCGACAGACCCCTGAAGCTTTCTTT. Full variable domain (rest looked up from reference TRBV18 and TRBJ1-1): NAGVMQNPRHLVRRRGQEARLRCSPMKGHSHVYWYRQLPEEGLKFMVYLQKENIIDESGMPKERFSAEFPKEGPSILRIQQVVRGDSAAYFCASSPDRQTPEAFFGQGTRLTVV.

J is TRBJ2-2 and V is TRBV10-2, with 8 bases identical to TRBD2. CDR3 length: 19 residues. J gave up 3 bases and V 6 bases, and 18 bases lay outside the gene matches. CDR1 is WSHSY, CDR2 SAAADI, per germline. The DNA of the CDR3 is TGCGCCAGCAGCGCCCTGCGGGGGGCGGGGAGGGGAGACACCGGGGAGCTGTTTTTT. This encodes CASSALRGAGRGDTGELFF.

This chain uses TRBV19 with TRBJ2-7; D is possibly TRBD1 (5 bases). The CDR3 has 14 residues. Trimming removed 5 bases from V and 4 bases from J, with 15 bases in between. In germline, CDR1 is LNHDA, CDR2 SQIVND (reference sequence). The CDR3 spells CASSPGPGQYEQYF. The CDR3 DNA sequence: TGTGCCAGTAGTCCAGGCCCAGGGCAATACGAGCAGTACTTC.

The CDR3 DNA sequence: TGTGCCACCAGTGATTTACCGCAGTACTCCTACAATGAGCAGTTCTTC. It encodes CATSDLPQYSYNEQFF. The chain has TRBV24-1 and TRBJ2-1, with D uncertain. V dropped 1 base and J dropped 0 bases, with 9 bases sitting between them. The germline gives CDR1 KGHDR, CDR2 SFDVKD. The CDR3 has 16 amino acids.

Here the CDR3 DNA reads TGTGCCAGCAGCCGTCCCGGGACATGGGCCACCGGGGAGCTGTTTTTT. It codes for CASSRPGTWATGELFF. The chain recombines TRBV5-4 with TRBJ2-2, with D possibly TRBD1 on 6 matching bases. The CDR3 totals 16 residues. Trimming took off 4 bases at V and 4 bases at J, with 17 bases between the two ends. Germline CDR1 SGHNT, CDR2 YYREEE (reference sequence).

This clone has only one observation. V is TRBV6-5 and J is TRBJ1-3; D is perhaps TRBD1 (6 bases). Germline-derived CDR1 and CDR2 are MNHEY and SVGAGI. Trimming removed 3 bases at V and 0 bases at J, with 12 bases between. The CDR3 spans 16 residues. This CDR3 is CASSYAGARSGNTIYF. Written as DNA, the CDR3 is TGTGCCAGCAGTTATGCAGGGGCCCGCTCTGGAAACACCATATATTTT.

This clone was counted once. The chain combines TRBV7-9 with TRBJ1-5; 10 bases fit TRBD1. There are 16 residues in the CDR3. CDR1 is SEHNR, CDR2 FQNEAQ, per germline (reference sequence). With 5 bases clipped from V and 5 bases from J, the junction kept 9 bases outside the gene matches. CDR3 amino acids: CASSRQIGTGDQPQHF. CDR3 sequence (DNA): TGTGCCAGCAGCAGACAGATTGGGACAGGGGATCAGCCCCAGCATTTT.

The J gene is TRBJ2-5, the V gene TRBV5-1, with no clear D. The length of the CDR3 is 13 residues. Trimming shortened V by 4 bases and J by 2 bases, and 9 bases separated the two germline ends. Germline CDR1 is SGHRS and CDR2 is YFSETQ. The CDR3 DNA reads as TGCGCCAGCAGCGCGGCGATTCAAGAGACCCAGTACTTC. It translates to CASSAAIQETQYF.

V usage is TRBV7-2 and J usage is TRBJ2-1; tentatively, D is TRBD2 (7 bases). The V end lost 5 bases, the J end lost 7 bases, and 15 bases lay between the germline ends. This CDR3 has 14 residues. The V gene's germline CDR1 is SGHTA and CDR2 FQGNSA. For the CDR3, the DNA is TGTGCCAGCAGCCCCGGGGGGCCGGGGAATGAGCAGTTCTTC. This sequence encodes CASSPGGPGNEQFF.